These 24 T cell receptor beta chains share one sample of origin, sequenced in a study of neurological immune-mediated disorders. TCRdb independently ran MiXCR on the 5' RACE reads; one entry per CDR3 protein. Seen here are over 15,000 distinct CDR3 sequences, approximately 26% observed once, and the top ten hold 30% to 35%. Input material: PBMCs. These receptors all come from a man aged 50 to 59 with HTLV-1-associated myelopathy (HAM/TSP).

This clonotype was counted at least ten times. This chain joins TRBV20-1 and TRBJ1-2; 10 bases are a match to TRBD1. CDR3 length equals 15 residues. Germline V gives CDR1 DFQATT, CDR2 SNEGSKA (reference sequence). Trimming at V came to 3 bases and at J to 2 bases, leaving 6 bases not matched to a gene. The chain's CDR3 is CSASGRQGANYGYTF. In DNA, the CDR3 is TGCAGTGCTAGTGGCCGACAGGGGGCCAACTATGGCTACACCTTC.

V is TRBV5-1 and J is TRBJ2-2; the D gene is possibly TRBD2 (5 bases). This CDR3 is 14 amino acids long. V was pared by 3 bases and J by 2 bases, with 8 bases between. CDR1 is SGHRS, CDR2 YFSETQ, per germline. CDR3 residues: CASSWTPNTGELFF. The CDR3 DNA reads as TGCGCCAGCAGCTGGACTCCTAACACCGGGGAGCTGTTTTTT. Together with reference TRBV5-1 and TRBJ2-2, the CDR3 gives the full variable domain: KAGVTQTPRYLIKTRGQQVTLSCSPISGHRSVSWYQQTPGQGLQFLFEYFSETQRNKGNFPGRFSGRQFSNSRSEMNVSTLELGDSALYLCASSWTPNTGELFFGEGSRLTVL.

This clonotype occurred a few times. The chain employs TRBV7-2 and TRBJ2-1; 11 bases line up with TRBD2. V lost 4 bases and J lost 7; bases outside the gene matches: 6. This CDR3 is 15 amino acids long. Germline V gene sequence: CDR1 SGHTA, CDR2 FQGNSA. The CDR3 loop reads CASSSGLAAGNEQFF. As DNA, the CDR3 is TGTGCCAGCAGCTCGGGACTAGCGGCTGGGAATGAGCAGTTCTTC.

The rearrangement uses TRBV29-1 and TRBJ2-5; D uncertain. The germline V and J ends were trimmed by 2 bases and 1 base, with 8 bases remaining between them. CDR1 and CDR2 from the germline V gene are SQVTM and ANQGSEA. CDR3 size: 13 residues. The CDR3 is CSVESRVQETQYF. DNA for the CDR3: TGCAGCGTTGAAAGCCGAGTCCAAGAGACCCAGTACTTC.

The V gene is TRBV3-1, the J gene TRBJ1-2; 7 bases fit TRBD1. Germline loops: CDR1 LGHDT, CDR2 YNNKEL (reference sequence). The CDR3 has 15 residues. The junction had 5 bases not matched to a gene; V was cut back by 1 base and J by 3 bases. This CDR3 is CASSQGGQAYYGYTF. DNA for the CDR3: TGTGCCAGCAGCCAAGGAGGACAGGCCTACTATGGCTACACCTTC.

This chain connects TRBV7-2 to TRBJ2-3, with 9 bases that match TRBD2. The length of the CDR3 is 16 residues. V lost 3 bases and J lost 6; bases outside the gene matches: 10. The germline CDR1 and CDR2 sequences are SGHTA and FQGNSA. This CDR3 reads CASSFSGGSRADTQYF. The CDR3, as DNA: TGTGCCAGCAGCTTTAGCGGGGGTAGCCGAGCGGATACGCAGTATTTT. The full variable domain, with the rest looked up from reference TRBV7-2 and TRBJ2-3, is GAGVSQSPSNKVTEKGKDVELRCDPISGHTALYWYRQSLGQGLEFLIYFQGNSAPDKSGLPSDRFSAERTGGSVSTLTIQRTQQEDSAVYLCASSFSGGSRADTQYFGPGTRLTVL.

This clonotype was found a few times. The rearrangement links TRBV29-1 to TRBJ1-5; D unclear. The CDR3 sequence is 12 residues long. Germline V gene sequence: CDR1 SQVTM, CDR2 ANQGSEA. V gave up 0 bases and J gave up 9 bases, with 9 bases separating them. The CDR3 here is CSVEERYGPQHF. In DNA form, the CDR3 reads TGCAGCGTTGAAGAAAGGTACGGGCCCCAGCATTTT.

The chain couples TRBV27 to TRBJ2-7; D is perhaps TRBD1 or TRBD2 (7 bases each). Germline CDR1 and CDR2: MNHEY and SMNVEV (reference sequence). The V end lost 6 bases, the J end lost 1 base, and 16 bases lay between the germline ends. The CDR3 consists of 15 residues. CDR3 bases: TGTGCCAGCAGATCCCAGGGGGGGGGTTCCTACGAGCAGTACTTC. Protein: CASRSQGGGSYEQYF.

This clonotype was detected a few times. V is TRBV6-6 and J is TRBJ2-1; TRBD2 is a possible D gene (6 bases). V was pared by 7 bases and J by 1 base, with 14 bases between. Per germline, CDR1 MNHNY and CDR2 SVGAGI (reference sequence). This CDR3 contains 15 residues. For the CDR3, the DNA is TGTGCCAGCACCATCGGACGGGGGTCCTACAATGAGCAGTTCTTC. Its translation: CASTIGRGSYNEQFF.

Ten or more counts support this clonotype. The chain carries TRBV6-4 and TRBJ2-3, with no clear D. The CDR3 has 16 amino acids. The germline V and J ends were trimmed by 3 bases and 6 bases, with 19 bases remaining between them. Germline V gene data show CDR1 as MRHNA and CDR2 as SNTAGT. The CDR3 sequence: CASSEEGRTGIDTQYF. CDR3 DNA sequence: TGTGCCAGCAGTGAGGAAGGAAGGACGGGCATTGATACGCAGTATTTT.

The table lists this clonotype with many counts. The chain uses TRBV6-2 or TRBV6-3 and TRBJ2-2; D is unclear. V was cut by 2 bases and J by 5 bases, with 3 bases left in between. The CDR3 is 12 amino acids. Germline V gene sequence: CDR1 MNHEY, CDR2 SVGEGT. The CDR3 bases are TGTGCCAGCAGTTACACTACCGGGGAGCTGTTTTTT. Translated, it gives CASSYTTGELFF.

J is TRBJ1-1 and V is TRBV20-1, with unresolved D. CDR1 DFQATT and CDR2 SNEGSKA come from the germline V gene (reference sequence). This CDR3 region has 14 residues. V shed 3 bases and J shed 0 bases, with 11 bases lying between them. The CDR3 reads CSASPLTVNTEAFF. CDR3 bases: TGCAGTGCTAGCCCACTGACGGTGAACACTGAAGCTTTCTTT.

V and J are TRBV23-1 and TRBJ2-1; 7 bases align to TRBD1. TRBV23-1 is noted as an ORF with a role that remains uncertain. The CDR3 runs to 13 residues. V lost 0 bases, J lost 8 bases, and 1 base stayed unmatched. CDR3 amino acids: CASSQSGGDEQFF. CDR3 coding DNA: TGCGCCAGCAGTCAATCAGGGGGCGATGAGCAGTTCTTC.

The gene calls are TRBV6-6 and TRBJ1-4; perhaps TRBD1 as D (5 bases). V shed 2 bases and J shed 8 bases, with 12 bases lying between them. CDR1 is MNHNY, CDR2 SVGAGI, per germline (reference sequence). The CDR3 extends over 14 amino acids. The CDR3 DNA follows: TGTGCCAGCAGTTACGGGGGAGAGGTCGAAAAACTGTTTTTT. This translates into CASSYGGEVEKLFF.

This clonotype is medium-sized within its sample. The chain recombines TRBV6-5 with TRBJ1-5; TRBD1 agrees at 7 bases. V lost 6 bases to trimming and J lost 0 bases; unmatched junction nucleotides: 5. The length of the CDR3 is 15 residues. Looked up from germline, CDR1 is MNHEY and CDR2 is SVGAGI. Here the CDR3 DNA reads TGTGCCAGCAGGAGGGGACAGTTTAGCAATCAGCCCCAGCATTTT. This codes for CASRRGQFSNQPQHF.

This clonotype has at least ten counts. This may come from a read error, since a much larger clone is one base off. The V call is TRBV18, the J call TRBJ1-5; 9 nucleotides line up with TRBD1. This CDR3 is built from 15 residues. Germline assignment: CDR1 KGHSH and CDR2 LQKENI. CDR3 nucleotide sequence: TGTGCCAGCTCACCAAAGGGGACAGGGAATCAGTCCCAGCATTTT. It yields the protein CASSPKGTGNQSQHF. Based on the CDR3 plus reference TRBV18 and TRBJ1-5, the full variable domain is NAGVMQNPRHLVRRRGQEARLRCSPMKGHSHVYWYRQLPEEGLKFMVYLQKENIIDESGMPKERFSAEFPKEGPSILRIQQVVRGDSAAYFCASSPKGTGNQSQHFGDGTRLSIL.

This clonotype was found a few times. The V call is TRBV20-1, the J call TRBJ2-7, with TRBD2 matching 7 bases. V lost 6 bases, J lost 0 bases, and 8 bases stayed unmatched. This CDR3 is built from 14 residues. Germline V lookup: CDR1 DFQATT, CDR2 SNEGSKA (reference sequence). CDR3 amino acids: CSALTSESSYEQYF. The CDR3, as DNA: TGCAGTGCCCTTACTAGCGAAAGCTCCTACGAGCAGTACTTC.

This clonotype was counted ten times or more. The V gene is TRBV20-1, the J gene TRBJ2-6; D is perhaps TRBD1 (5 bases). Trimming cost V 1 base and J 0 bases, with 16 bases left between them. Germline V gene sequence: CDR1 DFQATT, CDR2 SNEGSKA (reference sequence). CDR3 length equals 18 residues. CDR3 sequence reads: CSARGSDSLNSGANVLTF. CDR3 coding DNA: TGCAGTGCTAGAGGTTCAGACAGCCTCAACTCTGGGGCCAACGTCCTGACTTTC.

At least ten counts were recorded for this clonotype. The chain links TRBV19 to TRBJ1-1, with a tentative D call TRBD1 (5 bases). CDR3 size: 15 residues. V lost 3 bases to trimming and J lost 2 bases, with 13 bases between them. Germline CDR1 and CDR2: LNHDA and SQIVND (reference sequence). The CDR3: CASSIGRAGNTEAFF. As DNA, the CDR3 is TGTGCCAGTAGTATTGGCAGGGCAGGTAACACTGAAGCTTTCTTT.

This chain uses TRBV5-1 with TRBJ2-5, with TRBD1 as a possible D gene (6 bases). Germline loops: CDR1 SGHRS, CDR2 YFSETQ. The CDR3 totals 15 residues. V was trimmed by 4 bases and J by 2 bases, leaving 15 bases between them. The CDR3, as DNA: TGCGCCAGCAGCAGGACCGGGACACCACAAGAGACCCAGTACTTC. This sequence encodes CASSRTGTPQETQYF.

The chain combines TRBV5-1 with TRBJ2-4, with 7 bases that match TRBD2. The CDR3 totals 15 residues. CDR1 is SGHRS, CDR2 YFSETQ, per germline. V lost 0 bases, J lost 8 bases, and 8 bases stayed unmatched. The CDR3 region is CASSLASSREDIQYF. In DNA, the CDR3 is TGCGCCAGCAGCTTGGCCTCCAGCCGGGAGGACATTCAGTACTTC.

The gene calls are TRBV5-1 and TRBJ2-5, with a tentative D call TRBD2 (6 bases). CDR3 length: 13 residues. The germline gives CDR1 SGHRS, CDR2 YFSETQ. The V end lost 4 bases, the J end lost 4 bases, and 11 bases lay between the germline ends. CDR3 coding DNA: TGCGCCAGCAGCGAGCAGGGAGGAGAGACCCAGTACTTC. As protein: CASSEQGGETQYF.

The sample holds a few counts of this clonotype. The rearrangement joins TRBV7-3 to TRBJ1-1; a weak D match, TRBD1 (5 bases). CDR1 and CDR2 from the germline V gene are SGHTA and FQGTGA. V was trimmed by 6 bases and J by 11 bases, leaving 16 bases between them. This CDR3 has 12 amino acids. DNA for the CDR3: TGTGCCAGCAGTACCGGGACGGAAGGGGCTTTCTTT. Its protein is CASSTGTEGAFF.

This rearrangement joins TRBV4-2 to TRBJ1-1; D gene ambiguous. Germline values: CDR1 LGHNA, CDR2 YNFKEQ. Trimming took 1 base from V and 5 from J, leaving 11 bases between them. The CDR3 is 14 amino acids. The CDR3 loop is CASSQVGLQTEAFF. The CDR3 DNA reads as TGTGCCAGCAGCCAAGTTGGCCTTCAGACTGAAGCTTTCTTT.